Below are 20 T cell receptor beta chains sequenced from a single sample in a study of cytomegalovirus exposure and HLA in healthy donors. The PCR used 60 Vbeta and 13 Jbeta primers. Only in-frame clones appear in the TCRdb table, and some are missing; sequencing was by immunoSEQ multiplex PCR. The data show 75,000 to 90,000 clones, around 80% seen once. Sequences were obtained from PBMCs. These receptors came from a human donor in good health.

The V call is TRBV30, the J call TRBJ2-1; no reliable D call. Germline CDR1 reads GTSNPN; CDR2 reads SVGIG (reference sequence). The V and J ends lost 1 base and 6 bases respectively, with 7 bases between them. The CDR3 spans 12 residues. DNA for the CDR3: TGTGCCTGGAGTGCTAGGCCCAATGAGCAGTTCTTC. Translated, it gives CAWSARPNEQFF.

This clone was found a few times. The CDR3 reads CAWSPRGVGTEAFF. CDR3 DNA sequence: TGTGCCTGGAGTCCCCGGGGGGTTGGCACTGAAGCTTTCTTT. This sequence joins TRBV30 and TRBJ1-1, with D perhaps matching TRBD1 (5 bases). CDR3 size: 14 residues. V lost 2 bases and J 4 bases, leaving 14 bases between the germline ends. Germline V CDR1 and CDR2: GTSNPN, SVGIG (reference sequence).

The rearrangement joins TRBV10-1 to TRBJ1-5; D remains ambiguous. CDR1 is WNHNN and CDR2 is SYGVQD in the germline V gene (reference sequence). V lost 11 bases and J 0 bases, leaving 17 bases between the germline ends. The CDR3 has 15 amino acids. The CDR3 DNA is TGCGCCGGCCTAACCGGGGAGTATAGCAATCAGCCCCAGCATTTT. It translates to CAGLTGEYSNQPQHF.

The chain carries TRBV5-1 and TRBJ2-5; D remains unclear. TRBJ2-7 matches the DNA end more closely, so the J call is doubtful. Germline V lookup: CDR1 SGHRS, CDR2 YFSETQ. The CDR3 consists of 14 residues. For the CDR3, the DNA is TGCGCCAGCAGCTTTGCGGCAGACTTATACGAGCAGTACTTC. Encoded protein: CASSFAADLYEQYF.

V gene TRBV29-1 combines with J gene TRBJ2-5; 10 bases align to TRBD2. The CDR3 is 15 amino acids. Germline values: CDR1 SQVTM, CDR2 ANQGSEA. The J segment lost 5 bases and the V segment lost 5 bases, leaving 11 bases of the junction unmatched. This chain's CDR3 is CSVMGGAGGPETQYF. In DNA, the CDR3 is TGCAGCGTTATGGGGGGAGCGGGGGGGCCTGAGACCCAGTACTTC.

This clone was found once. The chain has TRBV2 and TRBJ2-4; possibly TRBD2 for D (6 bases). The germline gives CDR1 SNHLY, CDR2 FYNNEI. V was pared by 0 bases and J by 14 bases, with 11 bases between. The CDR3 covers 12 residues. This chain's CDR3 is CASSEAARGKYF. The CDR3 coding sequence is TGTGCCAGCAGTGAAGCAGCCCGGGGGAAGTACTTC.

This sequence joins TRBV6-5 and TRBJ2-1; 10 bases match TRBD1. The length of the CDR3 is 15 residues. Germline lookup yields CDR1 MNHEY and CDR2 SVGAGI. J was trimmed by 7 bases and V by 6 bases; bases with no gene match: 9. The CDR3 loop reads CASRPGTGDGNEQFF. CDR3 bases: TGTGCCAGCAGGCCCGGGACAGGGGATGGGAATGAGCAGTTCTTC.

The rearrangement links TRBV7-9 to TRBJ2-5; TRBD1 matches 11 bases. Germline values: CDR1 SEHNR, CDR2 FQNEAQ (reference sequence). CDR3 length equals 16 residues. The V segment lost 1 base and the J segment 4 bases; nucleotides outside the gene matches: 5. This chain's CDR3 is CASSLGRTGGTETQYF. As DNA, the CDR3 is TGTGCCAGCAGCTTAGGGAGGACAGGGGGCACAGAGACCCAGTACTTC.

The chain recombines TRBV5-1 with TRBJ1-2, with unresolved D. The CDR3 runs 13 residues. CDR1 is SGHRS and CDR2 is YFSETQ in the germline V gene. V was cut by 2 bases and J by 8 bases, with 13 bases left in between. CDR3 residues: CASSFGDSRGYTF. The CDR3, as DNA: TGCGCCAGCAGCTTCGGCGACTCGAGGGGCTACACCTTC.

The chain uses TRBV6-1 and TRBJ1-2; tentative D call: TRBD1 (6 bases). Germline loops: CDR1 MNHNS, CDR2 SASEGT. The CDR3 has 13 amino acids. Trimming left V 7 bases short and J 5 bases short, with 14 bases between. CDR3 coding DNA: TGTGCCAGCAACCCTGGGGGCAGGTATGGCTACACCTTC. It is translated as CASNPGGRYGYTF.

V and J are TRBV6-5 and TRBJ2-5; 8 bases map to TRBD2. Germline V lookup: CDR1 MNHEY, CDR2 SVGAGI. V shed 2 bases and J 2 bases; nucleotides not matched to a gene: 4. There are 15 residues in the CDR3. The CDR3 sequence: CASSYLGGVQETQYF. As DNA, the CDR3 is TGTGCCAGCAGTTACCTCGGGGGGGTTCAAGAGACCCAGTACTTC.

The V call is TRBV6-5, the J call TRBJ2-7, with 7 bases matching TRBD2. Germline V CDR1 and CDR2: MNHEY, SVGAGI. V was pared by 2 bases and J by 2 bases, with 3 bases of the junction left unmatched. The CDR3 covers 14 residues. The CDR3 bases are TGTGCCAGCAGTTACGTCGGGGGGACCTACGAGCAGTACTTC. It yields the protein CASSYVGGTYEQYF.

DNA for the CDR3: TGTGCCAGCAGCTTAGTTGGGGCTAGATGGGAGCAGTACTTC. This gives the protein CASSLVGARWEQYF. The chain uses TRBV7-2 and TRBJ2-7; D might be TRBD1 (5 bases). The V gene lost 1 base and the J gene lost 7 bases, with 14 bases spanning the gap. Germline V gene sequence: CDR1 SGHTA, CDR2 FQGNSA. The CDR3 spans 14 residues. Full variable domain (outside the CDR3, taken from reference TRBV7-2 and TRBJ2-7): GAGVSQSPSNKVTEKGKDVELRCDPISGHTALYWYRQSLGQGLEFLIYFQGNSAPDKSGLPSDRFSAERTGGSVSTLTIQRTQQEDSAVYLCASSLVGARWEQYFGPGTRLTVT.

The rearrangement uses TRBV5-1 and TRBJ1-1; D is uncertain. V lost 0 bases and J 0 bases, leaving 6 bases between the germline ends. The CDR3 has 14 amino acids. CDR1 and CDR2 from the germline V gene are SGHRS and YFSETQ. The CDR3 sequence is CASSLDSMNTEAFF. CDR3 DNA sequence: TGCGCCAGCAGCTTGGACAGTATGAACACTGAAGCTTTCTTT.

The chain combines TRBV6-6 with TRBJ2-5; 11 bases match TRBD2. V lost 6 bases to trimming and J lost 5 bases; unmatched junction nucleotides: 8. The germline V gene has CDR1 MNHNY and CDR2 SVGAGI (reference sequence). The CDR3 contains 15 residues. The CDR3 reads CASRALAGGGETQYF. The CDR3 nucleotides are TGTGCCAGCAGGGCTCTAGCGGGGGGCGGGGAGACCCAGTACTTC.

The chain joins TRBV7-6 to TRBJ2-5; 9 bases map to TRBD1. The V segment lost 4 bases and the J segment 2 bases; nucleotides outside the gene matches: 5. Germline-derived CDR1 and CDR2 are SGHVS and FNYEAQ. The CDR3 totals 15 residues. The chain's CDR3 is CASSWGQGLQETQYF. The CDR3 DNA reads TGTGCCAGCAGCTGGGGACAGGGTCTGCAAGAGACCCAGTACTTC. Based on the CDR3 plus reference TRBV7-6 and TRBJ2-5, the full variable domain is GAGVSQSPRYKVTKRGQDVALRCDPISGHVSLYWYRQALGQGPEFLTYFNYEAQQDKSGLPNDRFSAERPEGSISTLTIQRTEQRDSAMYRCASSWGQGLQETQYFGPGTRLLVL.

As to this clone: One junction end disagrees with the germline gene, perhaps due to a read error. The CDR3, as DNA: TGTGCCAGCAGTAGCGGGGGGCTAGCCAAAAACATTCAGTACTTC. This encodes CASSSGGLAKNIQYF. The J gene is TRBJ2-4, the V gene TRBV19; 10 bases match TRBD2. Per germline, CDR1 LNHDA and CDR2 SQIVND (reference sequence). The CDR3 runs to 15 residues.

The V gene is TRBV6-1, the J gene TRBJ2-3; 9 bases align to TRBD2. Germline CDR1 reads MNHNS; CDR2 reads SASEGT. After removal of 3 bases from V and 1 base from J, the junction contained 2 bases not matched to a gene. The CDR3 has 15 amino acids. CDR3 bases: TGTGCCAGCAGTGAGGAGCGGGGGGGCACAGATACGCAGTATTTT. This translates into CASSEERGGTDTQYF.

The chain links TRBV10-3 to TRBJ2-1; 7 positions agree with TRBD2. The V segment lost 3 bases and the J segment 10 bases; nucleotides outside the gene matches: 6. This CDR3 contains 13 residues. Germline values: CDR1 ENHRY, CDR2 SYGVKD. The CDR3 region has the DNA TGTGCCATCAGTGATAACGGTAGCGGGGAGCAGTTCTTC. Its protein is CAISDNGSGEQFF.

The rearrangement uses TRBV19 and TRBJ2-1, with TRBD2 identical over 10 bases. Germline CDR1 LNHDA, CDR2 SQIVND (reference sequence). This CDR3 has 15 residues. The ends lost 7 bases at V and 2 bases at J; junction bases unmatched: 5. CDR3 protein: CASTITSGAYNEQFF. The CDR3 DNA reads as TGTGCCAGTACCATAACTAGCGGGGCCTACAATGAGCAGTTCTTC.